The rows below give T cell receptor beta chains drawn from one sample of a study of graft-versus-host responses after intestinal transplantation. TCRdb's copy holds only in-frame clones and misses some; the assay was immunoSEQ multiplex PCR. The data show some 46,000 clones, approximately 95% seen once. The sample here was PBMCs, taken around 48 weeks after intestinal transplant. All receptors derive from a human patient who received an intestinal transplant, so some T cells may come from the graft donor. Each CDR3 is given with its conserved first and last residue. Each record gives: D gene, V gene, J gene, clone size, CDR3 protein, CDR3 DNA. A D gene is named only where the DNA matches it firmly. The size entry is marked missing in some rows and otherwise reads once, few, many or a size class.

d_call: TRBD1
v_call: TRBV4-1
j_call: TRBJ2-7
clone_size: .
cdr3_aa: CASSQNRGREGEQYF
cdr3_nt: TGCGCCAGCAGCCAAAACAGGGGGCGCGAAGGCGAGCAGTACTTC

d_call: TRBD1
v_call: TRBV7-9
j_call: TRBJ2-5
clone_size: .
cdr3_aa: CASSLGTADMETQYF
cdr3_nt: TGTGCCAGCAGCTTGGGGACAGCGGACATGGAGACCCAGTACTTC

d_call: .
v_call: TRBV5-4
j_call: TRBJ2-6
clone_size: once
cdr3_aa: CASSPREPGANVLTF
cdr3_nt: TGTGCCAGCAGCCCCAGGGAGCCTGGGGCCAACGTCCTGACTTTC

d_call: .
v_call: TRBV19
j_call: TRBJ2-7
clone_size: .
cdr3_aa: CASSIEVADYEQYF
cdr3_nt: TGTGCCAGTAGTATAGAGGTAGCGGACTACGAGCAGTACTTC

d_call: .
v_call: TRBV10-3
j_call: TRBJ1-5
clone_size: .
cdr3_aa: CAISGSNGQPQHF
cdr3_nt: TGTGCCATCAGTGGCTCTAATGGTCAGCCCCAGCATTTT

d_call: .
v_call: TRBV5-6
j_call: TRBJ1-2
clone_size: .
cdr3_aa: CASSLGADNYGYTF
cdr3_nt: TGTGCCAGCAGCTTGGGGGCAGATAACTATGGCTACACCTTC

d_call: TRBD1
v_call: TRBV10-1
j_call: TRBJ1-1
clone_size: .
cdr3_aa: CASTWGQGVIGTEAFF
cdr3_nt: TGCGCCAGCACGTGGGGACAGGGGGTTATCGGGACTGAAGCTTTCTTT

d_call: .
v_call: TRBV27
j_call: TRBJ2-2
clone_size: once
cdr3_aa: CASSWKATGELFF
cdr3_nt: TGTGCCAGCAGCTGGAAAGCCACCGGGGAGCTGTTTTTT

d_call: .
v_call: TRBV5-4
j_call: TRBJ2-3
clone_size: .
cdr3_aa: CASGAEVSSTDTQYF
cdr3_nt: TGTGCCAGCGGAGCGGAGGTATCTAGCACAGATACGCAGTATTTT

d_call: .
v_call: TRBV18
j_call: TRBJ2-2
clone_size: .
cdr3_aa: CAGSPSGDTGELFF
cdr3_nt: TGTGCCGGCTCGCCCTCGGGCGATACCGGGGAGCTGTTTTTT

d_call: .
v_call: TRBV9
j_call: TRBJ2-1
clone_size: .
cdr3_aa: CASSPRGTGTVSEQFF
cdr3_nt: TGTGCCAGCAGTCCTAGAGGGACCGGGACCGTGTCTGAGCAGTTCTTC

d_call: TRBD1
v_call: TRBV4-1
j_call: TRBJ1-5
clone_size: .
cdr3_aa: CASSPQTGDSGQPQHF
cdr3_nt: TGCGCCAGCAGCCCCCAGACAGGGGATAGTGGCCAGCCCCAGCATTTT

d_call: .
v_call: TRBV7-9
j_call: TRBJ2-7
clone_size: .
cdr3_aa: CASSLGTGPYEQYF
cdr3_nt: TGTGCCAGCAGCTTAGGTACGGGGCCTTACGAGCAGTACTTC

d_call: TRBD1
v_call: TRBV6-6
j_call: TRBJ1-6
clone_size: .
cdr3_aa: CASSYAGQGFGPLHF
cdr3_nt: TGTGCCAGCAGTTACGCGGGACAGGGGTTTGGGCCCCTCCACTTT

d_call: .
v_call: TRBV13
j_call: TRBJ2-1
clone_size: .
cdr3_aa: CASSLGRGSNRAVF
cdr3_nt: TGTGCCAGCAGCTTAGGCCGGGGCAGTAACCGTGCGGTCTTC

d_call: .
v_call: TRBV19
j_call: TRBJ2-2
clone_size: few
cdr3_aa: CASSIGWADSYTGELFF
cdr3_nt: TGTGCCAGTAGTATAGGGTGGGCGGACAGTTACACCGGGGAGCTGTTTTTT

d_call: .
v_call: TRBV6-5
j_call: TRBJ1-1
clone_size: .
cdr3_aa: CASSYGLGGGNTEAFF
cdr3_nt: TGTGCCAGCAGTTACGGCCTAGGGGGAGGGAACACTGAAGCTTTCTTT

d_call: TRBD2
v_call: TRBV28
j_call: TRBJ2-5
clone_size: .
cdr3_aa: CASSTPGSGRARETQYF
cdr3_nt: TGTGCCAGCAGTACCCCGGGTAGCGGGAGGGCCCGGGAGACCCAGTACTTC

d_call: .
v_call: TRBV29-1
j_call: TRBJ2-7
clone_size: .
cdr3_aa: CSARGGYEQYF
cdr3_nt: TGCAGCGCCAGGGGGGGCTACGAGCAGTACTTC

d_call: TRBD2
v_call: TRBV5-1
j_call: TRBJ2-3
clone_size: .
cdr3_aa: CASGEGTRAHTDTQYF
cdr3_nt: TGCGCCAGCGGGGAGGGAACCCGTGCACACACAGATACGCAGTATTTT

d_call: .
v_call: TRBV19
j_call: TRBJ1-3
clone_size: .
cdr3_aa: CASSIRGGGNTIYF
cdr3_nt: TGTGCCAGTAGTATCCGGGGAGGAGGAAACACCATATATTTT